The rows below give T cell receptor beta chains drawn from one sample of a study of CD8+CD57+ T cells in acquired aplastic anemia. TCRdb reanalysed the reads using MiXCR and keeps one entry per CDR3 protein. The table shows more than 250,000 distinct CDR3 sequences, with roughly 50% occurring only once. Sequenced material: sorted CD4+, CD8+, or CD8+CD57+ T cells (not recorded which) from PBMCs. The origin of the receptors is a human donor with severe aplastic anemia or a healthy control (not recorded which). CDR3s include the opening cysteine and the closing phenylalanine or tryptophan. Clone size is stated in some rows and not others, as once, few, many or a class when expanded.

- TRBJ2-5 TRBV7-2 CASSLVGGGFEFF
many TRBJ2-5 TRBV24-1 CATNRQETQYF
- TRBJ2-5 TRBV25-1 CASSDYTGRSETQYF
many TRBJ2-7 TRBV7-6 CASSLGVVQGSSYEQYF
many TRBJ2-1 TRBV11-3 CASSLVTSQNNEQFF
many TRBJ2-7 TRBV12-5 CASGRISYEQYF
- TRBJ2-1 TRBV7-9 CASSLVTSGAYNEQFF
- TRBJ1-5 TRBV7-8 CASSSGTGQNQPQHF
few TRBJ2-1 TRBV2 CASSVSGGQFF
- - TRBV2 CASRKIAGDNEQFF
- TRBJ2-7 TRBV5-1 CASRKDTAYTGELYF
few TRBJ2-6 TRBV7-3 CASSLTLSGANVLTF
- TRBJ1-2 TRBV12-3/TRBV12-4 CASSLVQGGIGGYTF
once TRBJ2-6 TRBV7-2 CASSFMPVANVLTF
many TRBJ1-6 TRBV28 CASSSNRGNWDSPLHF
- TRBJ2-5 TRBV7-3 CASSSLAGGGETQYF
many TRBJ1-6 TRBV24-1 CATSKGGGSLHF
- TRBJ2-1 TRBV25-1 CASSDKRASSSYNEQFF
- TRBJ1-2 TRBV9 CASSVGVGSNYGYTF
- TRBJ2-7 TRBV7-9 CASSLGRRLAGYSYEQYF
- TRBJ2-5 TRBV7-9 CASSLAGGGRETQYF
- TRBJ1-2 TRBV18 CASSHTGQVDGYTF
- TRBJ1-2 TRBV18 CASSPGQDHYGYTF
- TRBJ2-2 TRBV7-2 CASRLQGAQDGELFF
- TRBJ2-2 TRBV24-1 CATSGPLNTGELFF
- TRBJ2-7 TRBV20-1 CSASGGDEQYF
once TRBJ2-1 TRBV7-3 CASSFGLALRNEQFF
- TRBJ2-5 TRBV20-1 CSARAVGGQETQYF
- TRBJ1-1 TRBV11-3 CATWKTTGSGTTEAFF
- TRBJ2-7 TRBV24-1 CATRGQNTYEQYF
many TRBJ1-1 TRBV2 CASSLSPGWAFF
- TRBJ2-1 TRBV20-1 CSAEGQVNEQFF
- TRBJ2-5 TRBV7-8 CASSLGLAGVGETQYF
few TRBJ2-3 TRBV10-2 CASSESVGGDSTDTQYF
- TRBJ1-5 TRBV6-5 CASAGLGRGNQPQHF
- TRBJ2-3 TRBV18 CASSPASGNTDTQYF
- TRBJ1-3 TRBV7-8 CASGLAGRGNGNTIYF
once TRBJ1-2 TRBV7-2 CASSLEVSRGSYTF
- TRBJ1-6 TRBV4-1 CASSVRQGGGSPLHF
- TRBJ2-7 TRBV5-6 CASSLMGGGSYEQYF
- TRBJ1-3 TRBV7-9 CASSLSFSGNTIYF
many TRBJ1-3 TRBV2 CASSGSATSGNTIYF
- TRBJ2-3 TRBV7-9 CASSTGLGADTQYF
- TRBJ2-5 TRBV19 CASSPSVGGGQETQYF
many TRBJ2-3 TRBV18 CASSPGLTTDTQYF
many TRBJ1-1 TRBV20-1 CSARDGAKGGWNTEAFF
- TRBJ1-5 TRBV29-1 CSVEWSRDQPQHF
many TRBJ2-5 TRBV19 CASSIRRQETQYF
- TRBJ2-7 TRBV12-3/TRBV12-4 CASSLVGAGFYEQYF
- TRBJ1-1 TRBV5-4 CASSREFTEAFF
- TRBJ2-5 TRBV5-6 CASSLERLAVETQYF
- TRBJ1-2 TRBV6-6 CASTRRADISPNYGYTF